These T cell receptor beta chains were read from a single sample in a study of T cell repertoires in cytomegalovirus infection. TCRdb passed the reads through MiXCR, listing each CDR3 protein once. Among about a million distinct CDR3 sequences listed, about 33% were seen once. Their specific antigens are unknown. The source was cultured CD8+ T cells from PBMCs, collected from culture after CMV antigen stimulation. The receptors were gathered from a human donor in good health (CMV status not recorded). Some clones in this sample may be carry-over from other donors' samples. The CDR3 runs from the conserved cysteine through the conserved F or W. The order of the fields is V gene, clone size, D gene, J gene, CDR3 DNA, CDR3 protein. D genes are given only for firm matches. Expanded clones are given a class, and other clones once, few, many or no size at all.

>TRBV20-1|.|.|TRBJ2-7
TGCAGTGCCGCCGTTGACCTCAGCTCCTACGAGCAGTACTTC
CSAAVDLSSYEQYF
>TRBV7-9|.|.|TRBJ1-3
TGTGCCAGCAGCTTTGAACCGAGACAAGCCGGAAACACCATATATTTT
CASSFEPRQAGNTIYF
>TRBV12-3/TRBV12-4|few|.|TRBJ2-7
TGTGCCAGCAGTTTCCGAGAGAGGAACCACGAGCAGTACTTC
CASSFRERNHEQYF
>TRBV6-1|few|TRBD1|TRBJ2-7
TGTGCCAGCAGTGAAGCAGACAGGGGGCTTTCCGAGCAGTACTTC
CASSEADRGLSEQYF
>TRBV27|.|.|TRBJ1-1
TGTGCCAGCTCTACAGGGAGCTATGGGGCTTTCTTT
CASSTGSYGAFF
>TRBV27|few|.|TRBJ1-2
TGTGCCAGCAGTCCATCTGGCCGGAACTATGGCTACACCTTC
CASSPSGRNYGYTF
>TRBV27|few|.|TRBJ2-3
TGTGCCAGCGGAGAGTTTCCCCTACAGGGAACTTTTAGCACAGATACGCAGTATTTT
CASGEFPLQGTFSTDTQYF
>TRBV10-3|.|.|TRBJ1-3
TGTGCCATCATAGGGGGTGGAAACACCATATATTTT
CAIIGGGNTIYF
>TRBV2|.|.|TRBJ1-2
TGTGCCAGCATCCGGGGGGCCTATGGCTACACCTTC
CASIRGAYGYTF
>TRBV15|.|TRBD2|TRBJ2-7
TGTGCCACCAGCAGAGATAGCGGGGGGGCCTACGAGCAGTACTTC
CATSRDSGGAYEQYF
>TRBV7-3|.|.|TRBJ1-1
TGTGCCAGCAGCTTAACTCCGAAGGGGGACACTGAAGCTTTCTTT
CASSLTPKGDTEAFF
>TRBV6-1|few|.|TRBJ1-1
TGTGCCTCGGTGCCGAACACTGAAGCTTTCTTT
CASVPNTEAFF
>TRBV7-2|many|TRBD2|TRBJ2-5
TGTGCCAGCAGCTTAGGCCCGCTAGCGGGGTTCCAAGAGACCCAGTACTTC
CASSLGPLAGFQETQYF
>TRBV10-1|.|.|TRBJ2-1
TGCGCCAGCAGTGATGTAGCCCCGTCCTACAATGAGCAGTTCTTC
CASSDVAPSYNEQFF
>TRBV19|few|.|TRBJ1-5
TGTGCCAGTAGTCCGAACTGGCACAGGGTTGGTGGACAGCCCCAGCATTTT
CASSPNWHRVGGQPQHF
>TRBV12-3/TRBV12-4|.|.|TRBJ2-3
TGTGCCAGCAGCCTCGGACACCTTAGCACAGATACGCAGTATTTT
CASSLGHLSTDTQYF
>TRBV4-1|.|TRBD2|TRBJ2-1
TGCGCCAGCAGCCAGAGGCGACTAGCGGCCAATGAGCAGTTCTTC
CASSQRRLAANEQFF
>TRBV6-6|many|.|TRBJ1-2
TGTGCCAGCAGTGCTAGGACAGATCCGAACTATGGCTGCACCTTC
CASSARTDPNYGCTF
>TRBV6-5|many|TRBD1|TRBJ1-6
TGTGCCAGCAGCCGCAGGACAGGATTCGACCCCTCGACGAATTCACCCCTCCACTTT
CASSRRTGFDPSTNSPLHF
>TRBV19|few|.|TRBJ1-2
TGTGCCAGCGACGAGGGCGGAGGCTACACCTTC
CASDEGGGYTF
>TRBV6-6|.|.|TRBJ1-1
TGTGCCAGCAGTTACGCAGAAGGGGGCACTGAAGCTTTCTTT
CASSYAEGGTEAFF
>TRBV6-6|.|TRBD2|TRBJ2-5
TGTGCCAGTAGTTACGGACCAGGGACTAGCGGGGGCCTCATGTACCAAGAGACCCAGTACTTC
CASSYGPGTSGGLMYQETQYF
>TRBV6-4|many|TRBD2|TRBJ2-1
TGTGCCAGCAGTGACACCTTACTAGCGGGGGGGCCTGTGAACTACAATGAGCAGTTCTTC
CASSDTLLAGGPVNYNEQFF
>TRBV4-3|few|.|TRBJ2-1
TGCGCCAGCAGCCAGAGTGGGAGGACAGGCGATGAGCAGTTCTTC
CASSQSGRTGDEQFF
>TRBV5-1|.|.|TRBJ2-3
TGCGCCAGCAGCTTGTTGGGGACCGCAACAGATACGCAGTATTTT
CASSLLGTATDTQYF
>TRBV7-2|few|TRBD2|TRBJ2-1
TGTGCCAGCAGCTCGGGACTAGGGCGGGGGGAGCAGTTCTTC
CASSSGLGRGEQFF
>TRBV11-2|.|.|TRBJ2-5
TGTGCCAGCAGCTTAGAGTATGCGGGGGCTGAGACCCAGTACTTC
CASSLEYAGAETQYF